The clone carrying this T cell receptor beta chain was seen repeatedly, ten times or more. Its antigen is unidentified. This specimen belongs to a study of T cell repertoires in cytomegalovirus infection. Study overall: Carrying CMV and the relevant HLA type showed in public TCR beta signatures.

This CDR3 is built from 15 residues. Germline CDR1 is SGHVS and CDR2 is FNYEAQ. The V end was cut by 4 bases, the J end by 6 bases, with 16 bases between. TCRdb re-called the reads with MiXCR, one entry per CDR3 protein. The profile shows 400,000 or so distinct CDR3 sequences, under 40% of them singletons. Broader study findings: Using cumulative public TCR beta family frequency, the authors identified those who carried CMV together with the relevant HLA. Ex vivo, HLA-C-restricted CMV-specific TCR beta clonotypes prevailed over the rest of the response.

The source is a human donor in good health (CMV status not recorded). Some clones in this sample may be carry-over from other donors' samples. Source material: PBMCs. The chain links TRBV7-6 to TRBJ2-1, with D tentatively TRBD2 (7 bases). In DNA, the CDR3 is TGTGCCAGCAGCTGGGGGGAGGGGGGGTCCAATGAGCAGTTCTTC. It codes for CASSWGEGGSNEQFF.